This T cell receptor beta chain originates from a study of pediatric ulcerative colitis. At the level of the study: Most patients had pancolitis, and two had left-sided colitis.

Sequencing was at survey level. Sequencing used immunoSEQ multiplex PCR; TCRdb keeps in-frame clones, though not all of them. The sample has around 64,000 clones, less than 90% seen once. General study findings and limits: Repertoires came from total lymphocyte DNA, so rare subsets like regulatory T cells may be missed. Two rectal CDR3 clonotypes occurred in all ulcerative colitis patients.

Points on this clone: Antigen specificity is unknown.

This TCR was recovered from a boy younger than 18 with severe ulcerative colitis. The sequenced material came from blood.

CDR3 DNA sequence: TGTGCCACCAGCAGAGAAACTGGATCCGGGGAGCTGTTTTTT. This encodes CATSRETGSGELFF. The V and J genes are TRBV15 and TRBJ2-2; D is uncertain. The germline gives CDR1 LNHNV, CDR2 YYDKDF (reference sequence). V dropped 0 bases and J dropped 6 bases, with 8 bases sitting between them. The CDR3 consists of 14 residues.